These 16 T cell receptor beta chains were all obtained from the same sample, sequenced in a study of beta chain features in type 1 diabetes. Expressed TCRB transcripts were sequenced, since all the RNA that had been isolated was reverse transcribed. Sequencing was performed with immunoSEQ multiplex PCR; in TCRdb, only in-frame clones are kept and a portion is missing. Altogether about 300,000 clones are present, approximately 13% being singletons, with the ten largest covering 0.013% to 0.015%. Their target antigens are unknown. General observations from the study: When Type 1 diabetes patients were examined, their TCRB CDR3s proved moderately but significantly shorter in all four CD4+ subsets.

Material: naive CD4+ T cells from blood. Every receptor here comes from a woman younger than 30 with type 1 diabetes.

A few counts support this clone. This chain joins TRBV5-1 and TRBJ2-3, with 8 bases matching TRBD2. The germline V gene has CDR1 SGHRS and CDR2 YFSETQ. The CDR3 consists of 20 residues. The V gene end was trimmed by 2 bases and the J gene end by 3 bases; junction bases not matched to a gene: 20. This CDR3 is CASSFSGLGMAAGVTDTQYF. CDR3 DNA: TGCGCCAGCAGCTTTTCCGGTCTTGGTATGGCAGCGGGAGTGACAGATACGCAGTATTTT.

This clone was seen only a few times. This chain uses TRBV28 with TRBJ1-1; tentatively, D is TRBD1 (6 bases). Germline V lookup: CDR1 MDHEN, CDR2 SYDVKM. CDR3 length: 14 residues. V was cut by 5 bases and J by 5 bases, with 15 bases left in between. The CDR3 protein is CASSPPGGGTEAFF. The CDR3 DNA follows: TGTGCCAGCAGTCCCCCGGGGGGCGGGACTGAAGCTTTCTTT.

CDR3 sequence: CASSQGRARQGPSSTDTQYF. DNA for the CDR3: TGCGCCAGCAGCCAAGGTCGCGCCCGACAGGGACCCTCTAGCACAGATACGCAGTATTTT. The chain recombines TRBV4-1 with TRBJ2-3, with 7 bases identical to TRBD1. Trimming at V came to 1 base and at J to 0 bases, leaving 16 bases not matched to a gene. The length of the CDR3 is 20 residues. CDR1 MGHRA and CDR2 YSYEKL come from the germline V gene.

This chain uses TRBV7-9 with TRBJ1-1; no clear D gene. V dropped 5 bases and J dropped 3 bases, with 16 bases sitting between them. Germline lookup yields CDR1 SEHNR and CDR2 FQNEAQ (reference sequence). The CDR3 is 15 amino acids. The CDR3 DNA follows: TGTGCCAGCAGCCCAATCCCTTCGGGTCACACTGAAGCTTTCTTT. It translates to CASSPIPSGHTEAFF.

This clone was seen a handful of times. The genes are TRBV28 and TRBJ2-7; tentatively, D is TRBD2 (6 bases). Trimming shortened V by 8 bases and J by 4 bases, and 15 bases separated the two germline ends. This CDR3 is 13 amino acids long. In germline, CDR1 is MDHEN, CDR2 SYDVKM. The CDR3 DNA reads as TGTGCCAGCTCCCGGGACTCTTCATACGAGCAGTACGTC. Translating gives CASSRDSSYEQYV.

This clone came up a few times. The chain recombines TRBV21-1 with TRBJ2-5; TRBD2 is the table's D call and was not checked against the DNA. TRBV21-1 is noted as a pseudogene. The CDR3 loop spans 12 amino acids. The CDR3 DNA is TGTGCCGCCCCCCAGCGGAAAGAGACCCAGTACTTC. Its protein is CAAPQRKETQYF.

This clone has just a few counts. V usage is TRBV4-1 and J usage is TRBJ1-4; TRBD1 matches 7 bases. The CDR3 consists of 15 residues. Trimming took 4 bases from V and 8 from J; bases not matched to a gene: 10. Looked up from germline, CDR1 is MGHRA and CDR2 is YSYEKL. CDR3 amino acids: CASSPSTGTGEKLFF. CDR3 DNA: TGCGCCAGCAGCCCATCGACAGGGACGGGCGAAAAACTGTTTTTT.

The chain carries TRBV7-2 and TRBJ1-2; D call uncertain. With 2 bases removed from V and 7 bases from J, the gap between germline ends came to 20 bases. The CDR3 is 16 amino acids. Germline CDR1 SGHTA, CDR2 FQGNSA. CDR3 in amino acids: CASSLSSVFGGGGYTF. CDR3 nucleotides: TGTGCCAGCAGCTTATCCTCCGTTTTCGGCGGTGGTGGCTACACCTTC.

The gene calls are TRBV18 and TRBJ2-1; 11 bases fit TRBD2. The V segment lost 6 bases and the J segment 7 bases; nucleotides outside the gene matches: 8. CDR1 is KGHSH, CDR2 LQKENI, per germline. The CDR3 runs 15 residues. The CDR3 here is CASSSGTSGKNEQFF. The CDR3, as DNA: TGTGCCAGCTCGTCCGGGACTAGCGGCAAGAATGAGCAGTTCTTC. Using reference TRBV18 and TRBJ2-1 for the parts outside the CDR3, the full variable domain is NAGVMQNPRHLVRRRGQEARLRCSPMKGHSHVYWYRQLPEEGLKFMVYLQKENIIDESGMPKERFSAEFPKEGPSILRIQQVVRGDSAAYFCASSSGTSGKNEQFFGPGTRLTVL.

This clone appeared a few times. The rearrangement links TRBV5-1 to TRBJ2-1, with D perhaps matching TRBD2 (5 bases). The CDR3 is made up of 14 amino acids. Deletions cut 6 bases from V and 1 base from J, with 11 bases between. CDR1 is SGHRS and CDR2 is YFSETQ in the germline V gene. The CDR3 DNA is TGCGCCAGCACAAGCGGAGGTTCCTACAATGAGCAGTTCTTC. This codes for CASTSGGSYNEQFF.

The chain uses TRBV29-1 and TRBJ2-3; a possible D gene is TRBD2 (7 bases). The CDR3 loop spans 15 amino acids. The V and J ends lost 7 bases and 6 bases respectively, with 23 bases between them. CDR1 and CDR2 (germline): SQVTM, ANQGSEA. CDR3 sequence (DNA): TGCAGCGCCGGTAGGGGGAGGGCCTCTTCCGATACGCAGTATTTT. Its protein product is CSAGRGRASSDTQYF.

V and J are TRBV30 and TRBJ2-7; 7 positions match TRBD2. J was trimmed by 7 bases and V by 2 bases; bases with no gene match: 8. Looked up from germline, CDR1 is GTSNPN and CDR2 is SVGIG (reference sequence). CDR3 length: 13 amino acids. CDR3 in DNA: TGTGCCTGGAGTCCCAGACTAGCAAGAGAGCAGTACGTC. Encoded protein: CAWSPRLAREQYV.

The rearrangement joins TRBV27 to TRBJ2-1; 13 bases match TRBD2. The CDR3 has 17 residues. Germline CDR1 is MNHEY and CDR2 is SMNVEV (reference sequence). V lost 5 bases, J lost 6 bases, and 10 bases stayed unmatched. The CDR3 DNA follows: TGTGCCAGCAGTCCCCCCATACTAGCGGGAGGGCCCAATGAGCAGTTCTTC. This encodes CASSPPILAGGPNEQFF.

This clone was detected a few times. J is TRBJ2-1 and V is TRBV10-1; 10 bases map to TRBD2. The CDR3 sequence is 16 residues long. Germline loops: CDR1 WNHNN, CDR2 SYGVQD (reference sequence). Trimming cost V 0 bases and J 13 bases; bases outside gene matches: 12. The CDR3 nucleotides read TGCGCCAGCAGTGAGTCGCCAGCGGGAGGGCTCTCCCCCCAGTTCTTC. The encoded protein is CASSESPAGGLSPQFF.

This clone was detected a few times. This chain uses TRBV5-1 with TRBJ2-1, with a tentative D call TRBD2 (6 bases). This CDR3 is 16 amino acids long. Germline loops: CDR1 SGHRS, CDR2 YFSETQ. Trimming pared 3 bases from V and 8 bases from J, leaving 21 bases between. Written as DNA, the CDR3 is TGCGCCAGCAGCTCTCAGGTTGGGACTTACGGCGATGAGCAGTTCTTC. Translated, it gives CASSSQVGTYGDEQFF.

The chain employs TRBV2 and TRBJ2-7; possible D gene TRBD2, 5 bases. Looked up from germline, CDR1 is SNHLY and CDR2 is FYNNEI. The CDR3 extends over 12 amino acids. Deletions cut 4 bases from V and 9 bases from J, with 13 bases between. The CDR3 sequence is CASSAGIRGQYF. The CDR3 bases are TGTGCCAGCAGTGCCGGGATCCGGGGGCAGTACTTC.